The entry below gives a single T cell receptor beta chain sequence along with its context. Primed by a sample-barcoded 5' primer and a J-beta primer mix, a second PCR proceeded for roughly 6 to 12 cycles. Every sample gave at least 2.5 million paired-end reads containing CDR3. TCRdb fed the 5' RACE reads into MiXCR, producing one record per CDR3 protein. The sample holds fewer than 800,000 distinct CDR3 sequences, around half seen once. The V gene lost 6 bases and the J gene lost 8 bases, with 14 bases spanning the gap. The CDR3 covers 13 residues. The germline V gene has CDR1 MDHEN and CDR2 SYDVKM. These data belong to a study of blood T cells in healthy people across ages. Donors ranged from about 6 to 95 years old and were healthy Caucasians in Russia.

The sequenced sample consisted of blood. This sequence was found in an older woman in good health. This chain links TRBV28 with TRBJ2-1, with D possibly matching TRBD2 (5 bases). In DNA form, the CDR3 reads TGTGCCAGCAGGGTACTAGGTCGGGATGAGCAGTTCTTC. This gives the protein CASRVLGRDEQFF.